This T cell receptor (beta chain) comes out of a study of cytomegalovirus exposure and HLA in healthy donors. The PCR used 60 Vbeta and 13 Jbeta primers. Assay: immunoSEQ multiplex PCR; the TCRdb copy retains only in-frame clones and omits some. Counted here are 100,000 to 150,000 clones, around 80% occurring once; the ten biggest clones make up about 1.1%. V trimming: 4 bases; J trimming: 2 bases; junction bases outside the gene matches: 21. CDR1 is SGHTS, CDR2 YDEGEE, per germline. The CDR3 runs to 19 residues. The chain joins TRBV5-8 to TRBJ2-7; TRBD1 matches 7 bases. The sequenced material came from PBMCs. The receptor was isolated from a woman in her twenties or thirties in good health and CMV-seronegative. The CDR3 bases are TGTGCCAGCAGCGGCAATACAGGGGAAAGGTATAGGCGTCCCTACGAGCAGTACTTC. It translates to CASSGNTGERYRRPYEQYF.